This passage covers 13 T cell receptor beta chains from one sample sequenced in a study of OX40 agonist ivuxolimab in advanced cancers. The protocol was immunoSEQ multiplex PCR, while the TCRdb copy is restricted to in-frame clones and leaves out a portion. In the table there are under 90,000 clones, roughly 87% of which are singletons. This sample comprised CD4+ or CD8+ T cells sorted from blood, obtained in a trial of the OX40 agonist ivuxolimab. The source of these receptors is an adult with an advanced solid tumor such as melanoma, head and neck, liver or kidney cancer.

The CDR3 sequence: CASSSTSGGSTEAFF. The CDR3 nucleotides read TGCGCCAGCAGCTCAACCTCGGGGGGAAGCACTGAAGCTTTCTTT. V and J are TRBV5-1 and TRBJ1-1, with a weak D call TRBD1 (5 bases). V gave up 3 bases and J gave up 4 bases, with 16 bases separating them. This CDR3 has 15 amino acids. The germline V gene has CDR1 SGHRS and CDR2 YFSETQ.

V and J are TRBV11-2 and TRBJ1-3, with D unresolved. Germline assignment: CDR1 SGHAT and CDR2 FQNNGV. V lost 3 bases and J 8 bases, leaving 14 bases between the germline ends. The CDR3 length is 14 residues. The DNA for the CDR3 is TGTGCCAGCAGCTTGGGCCAGTTGGAAGACACCATATATTTT. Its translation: CASSLGQLEDTIYF.

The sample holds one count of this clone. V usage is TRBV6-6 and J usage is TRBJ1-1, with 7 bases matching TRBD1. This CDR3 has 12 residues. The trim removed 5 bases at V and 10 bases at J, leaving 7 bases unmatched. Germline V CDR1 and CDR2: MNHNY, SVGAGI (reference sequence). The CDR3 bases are TGTGCCAGCAGTCCCGGGGACAGCGGAGCTTTCTTT. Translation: CASSPGDSGAFF.

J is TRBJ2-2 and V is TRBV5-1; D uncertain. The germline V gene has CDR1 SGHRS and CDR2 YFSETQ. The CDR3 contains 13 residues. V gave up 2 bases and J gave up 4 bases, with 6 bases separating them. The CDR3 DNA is TGCGCCAGCAGCTTTATCAGCACCGGGGAGCTGTTTTTT. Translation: CASSFISTGELFF.

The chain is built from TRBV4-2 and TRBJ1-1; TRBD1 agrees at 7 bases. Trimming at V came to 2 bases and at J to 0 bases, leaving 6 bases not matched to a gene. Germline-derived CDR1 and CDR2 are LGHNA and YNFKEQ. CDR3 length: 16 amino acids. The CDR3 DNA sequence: TGTGCCAGCAGCCAACCCCTGGGACAGTTGAACACTGAAGCTTTCTTT. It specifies CASSQPLGQLNTEAFF.

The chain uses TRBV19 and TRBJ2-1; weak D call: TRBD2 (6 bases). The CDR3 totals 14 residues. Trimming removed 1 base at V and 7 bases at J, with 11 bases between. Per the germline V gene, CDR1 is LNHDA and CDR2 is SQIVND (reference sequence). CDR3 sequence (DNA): TGTGCCAGTAGTATAGGCCTAGCGTCAAATGAGCAGTTCTTC. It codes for CASSIGLASNEQFF.

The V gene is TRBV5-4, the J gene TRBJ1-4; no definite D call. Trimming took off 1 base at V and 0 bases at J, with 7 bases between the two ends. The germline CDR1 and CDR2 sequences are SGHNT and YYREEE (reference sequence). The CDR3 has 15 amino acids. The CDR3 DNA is TGTGCCAGCAGCTTGAGGGTTGCAACTAATGAAAAACTGTTTTTT. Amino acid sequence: CASSLRVATNEKLFF.

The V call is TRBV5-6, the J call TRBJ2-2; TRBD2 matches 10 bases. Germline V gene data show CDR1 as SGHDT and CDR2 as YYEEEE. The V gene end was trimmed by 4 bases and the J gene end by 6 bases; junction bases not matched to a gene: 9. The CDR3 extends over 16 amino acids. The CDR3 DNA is TGTGCCAGCAGCCTGAGGGATAGCGGGAGGCCCGGGGAGCTGTTTTTT. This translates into CASSLRDSGRPGELFF.

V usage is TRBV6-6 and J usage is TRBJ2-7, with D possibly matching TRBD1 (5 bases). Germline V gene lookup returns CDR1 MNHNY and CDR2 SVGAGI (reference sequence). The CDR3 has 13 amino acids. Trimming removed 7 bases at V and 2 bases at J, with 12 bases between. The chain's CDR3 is CASTTGSAYEQYF. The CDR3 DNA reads TGTGCCAGCACCACAGGTTCAGCCTACGAGCAGTACTTC.

The CDR3 nucleotides are TGTGCCACCAGCAGGGATCTAGCGGGGGGCTCAGATACGCAGTATTTT. Its protein is CATSRDLAGGSDTQYF. The chain couples TRBV15 to TRBJ2-3; 11 bases are shared with TRBD2. Looked up from germline, CDR1 is LNHNV and CDR2 is YYDKDF (reference sequence). With V trimmed by 3 bases and J by 4 bases, 6 bases remained unmatched. The CDR3 extends over 16 amino acids.

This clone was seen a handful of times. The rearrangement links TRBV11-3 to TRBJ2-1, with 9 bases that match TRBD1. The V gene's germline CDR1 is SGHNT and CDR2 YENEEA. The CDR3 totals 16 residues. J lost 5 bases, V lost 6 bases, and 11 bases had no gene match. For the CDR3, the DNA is TGTGCCAGCAGGGCACGGGACAGGGTAATAGACAATGAGCAGTTCTTC. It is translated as CASRARDRVIDNEQFF.

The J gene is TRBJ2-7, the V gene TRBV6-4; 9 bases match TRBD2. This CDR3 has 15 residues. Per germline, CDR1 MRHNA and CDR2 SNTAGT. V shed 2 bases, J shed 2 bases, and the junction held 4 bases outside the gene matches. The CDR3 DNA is TGTGCCAGCAGTGACGGGCTAGCGGGACCCTACGAGCAGTACTTC. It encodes CASSDGLAGPYEQYF.

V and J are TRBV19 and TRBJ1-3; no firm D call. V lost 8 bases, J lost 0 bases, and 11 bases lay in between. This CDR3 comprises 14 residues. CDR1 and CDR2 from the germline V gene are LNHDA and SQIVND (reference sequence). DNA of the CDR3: TGTGCCAGTCAAGGTGACACCTCTGGAAACACCATATATTTT. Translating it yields CASQGDTSGNTIYF.